A single T cell receptor (beta chain) is shown here with its context. The antigen is unknown. The sample belongs to a study of T cells after yellow fever vaccination. Study-level results: A minor fraction of clonotypes spanned both CD4 and CD8 compartments.

Each CDR3 protein gets one entry after TCRdb re-called the 5' RACE reads with MiXCR. The data show a few hundred thousand distinct CDR3 sequences, with approximately 21% seen just once and more than 13% held by the top ten. Germline values: CDR1 SGHRS, CDR2 YFSETQ. This CDR3 comprises 15 residues. The trim removed 3 bases at V and 2 bases at J, leaving 4 bases unmatched. V is TRBV5-1 and J is TRBJ2-2, with 7 bases fitting TRBD1. The sequence was obtained from a man younger than 45 who received the YFV17D yellow fever vaccine. This sample comprised PBMCs, obtained 15 days after the yellow fever booster vaccination. The CDR3 spells CASSSGTENTGELFF. In DNA form, the CDR3 reads TGCGCCAGCAGCTCGGGGACAGAAAACACCGGGGAGCTGTTTTTT.